The TCR beta chain described here comes from a study of shared clonotypes between healthy human individuals. Details on this clone: What it binds is not known. This may be a read error, as it is one base from a much larger clone. Additional DNA sequences in this sample encode the identical CDR3.

The data were produced by immunoSEQ multiplex PCR, yet TCRdb's version contains in-frame clones alone and is incomplete. The sample includes 2 million to 2.5 million clones, under 95% of them seen just once. The CDR3 consists of 13 residues. Looked up from germline, CDR1 is SGHVS and CDR2 is FQNEAQ. V gave up 2 bases and J gave up 1 base, with 5 bases separating them. The investigators split CD4+ cells into a CD45RA+ naive subset and a CD45RA-negative memory subset. Study conclusions and caveats: The donor pool, a small one, limited the genetic and exposure-history diversity represented. Across subsets, estimated richness was generally greater for naive than for memory populations. Lower generation probabilities were found for non-shared clonotypes than for those shared by all four donors.

The sequenced sample consisted of naive CD4+ T cells from PBMCs. Subset denoted: CD45RA+ positively selected. This clonotype originated in a man younger than 30 in good health. Some clones in this sample may be carry-over from other donors' samples. J is TRBJ1-1 and V is TRBV7-8; D gene ambiguous. This CDR3 reads CASSLRGNTEAFF. CDR3 sequence (DNA): TGTGCCAGCAGCTTACGGGGGAACACTGAAGCTTTCTTT. The entire variable domain, with the rest obtained from reference TRBV7-8 and TRBJ1-1, is as follows: GAGVSQSPRYKVAKRGQDVALRCDPISGHVSLFWYQQALGQGPEFLTYFQNEAQLDKSGLPSDRFFAERPEGSVSTLKIQRTQQEDSAVYLCASSLRGNTEAFFGQGTRLTVV.